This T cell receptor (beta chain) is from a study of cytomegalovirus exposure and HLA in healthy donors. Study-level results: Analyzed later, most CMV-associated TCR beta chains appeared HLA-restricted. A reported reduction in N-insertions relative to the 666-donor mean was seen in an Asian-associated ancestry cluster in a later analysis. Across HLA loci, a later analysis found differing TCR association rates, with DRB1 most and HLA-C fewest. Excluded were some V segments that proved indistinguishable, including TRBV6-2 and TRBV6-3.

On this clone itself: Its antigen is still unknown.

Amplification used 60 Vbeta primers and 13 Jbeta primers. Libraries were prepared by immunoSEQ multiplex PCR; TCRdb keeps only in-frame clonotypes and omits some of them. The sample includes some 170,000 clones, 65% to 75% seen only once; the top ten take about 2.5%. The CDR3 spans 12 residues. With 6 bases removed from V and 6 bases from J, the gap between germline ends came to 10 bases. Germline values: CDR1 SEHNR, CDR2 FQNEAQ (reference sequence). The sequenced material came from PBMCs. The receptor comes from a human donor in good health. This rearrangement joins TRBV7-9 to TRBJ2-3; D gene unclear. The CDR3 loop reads CASSFDWDTQYF. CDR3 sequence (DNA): TGTGCCAGCAGTTTCGACTGGGATACGCAGTATTTT. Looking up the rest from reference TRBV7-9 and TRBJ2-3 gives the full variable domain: DTGVSQNPRHKITKRGQNVTFRCDPISEHNRLYWYRQTLGQGPEFLTYFQNEAQLEKSRLLSDRFSAERPKGSFSTLEIQRTEQGDSAMYLCASSFDWDTQYFGPGTRLTVL.